Listed below are T cell receptor beta chains from one sample, sequenced in a study of radiotherapy plus CTLA-4 blockade in lung cancer. Using immunoSEQ multiplex PCR, the repertoire was profiled, and TCRdb retains in-frame clones only, with some absent. Among around 45,000 clones listed, 65% to 75% were seen once. The sequenced sample was peripheral blood, obtained from a patient treated with radiotherapy plus ipilimumab. These receptor sequences come from a human donor with non-small cell lung cancer who had a partial response to radiotherapy plus ipilimumab. CDR3s include the opening cysteine and the closing phenylalanine or tryptophan.

>TRBV7-9|TRBJ2-7
CASSLARGEQYF